The 15 T cell receptor beta chains in this list originate from one sample, sequenced in a study of T cell responses to AZD1222 COVID-19 vaccine (dated by TCRdb to about 2021). Library construction relied on the immunoSEQ multiplex PCR assay. This immuneACCESS table, as held by TCRdb, lists in-frame sequences with V and J called but not all clones. Of the missing ones, under half trace to an unresolved V gene in checked studies; the others have no known cause. The sample table holds 99,000 or so clones, of which 89% were seen once. The ten largest clonotypes hold 44% of the sample. The time point label here, explained by the study, means: about 28 days (+/-7) after the second vaccine dose. Sequenced material: peripheral blood, taken 28 days after the second AZD1222 dose. The receptors shown here come from an adult who received the AZD1222 COVID-19 vaccine.

This clone has a single count. The chain recombines TRBV30 with TRBJ1-5, with D tentatively TRBD1 (6 bases). The V end was cut by 0 bases, the J end by 2 bases, with 23 bases between. CDR1 and CDR2 from the germline V gene are GTSNPN and SVGIG (reference sequence). The CDR3 runs to 19 residues. DNA of the CDR3: TGTGCCTGGAGTGTAGCCTTGTTAGGGGGGGCTTTGGGCAATCAGCCCCAGCATTTT. Amino acids: CAWSVALLGGALGNQPQHF.

This chain uses TRBV6-4 with TRBJ2-3; possibly TRBD1 or TRBD2 for D (5 bases each). With 2 bases removed from V and 4 bases from J, the gap between germline ends came to 7 bases. CDR1 is MRHNA, CDR2 SNTAGT, per germline. CDR3 length: 13 residues. The DNA for the CDR3 is TGTGCCAGCAGTGACGGGGGAGCAGATACGCAGTATTTT. It encodes CASSDGGADTQYF.

The chain has TRBV28 and TRBJ2-3; TRBD2 aligns across 7 bases. Germline CDR1 is MDHEN and CDR2 is SYDVKM. CDR3 length equals 16 residues. V lost 7 bases and J lost 0; bases outside the gene matches: 10. CDR3 amino acids: CASNRFSGFSTDTQYF. DNA for the CDR3: TGTGCCAGCAACCGATTTAGCGGGTTCAGCACAGATACGCAGTATTTT.

V gene TRBV9 combines with J gene TRBJ2-2; D possibly corresponds to TRBD1 (5 bases). The CDR3 loop spans 15 amino acids. The V end was cut by 0 bases, the J end by 6 bases, with 12 bases between. CDR1 and CDR2 (germline): SGDLS, YYNGEE. Here the CDR3 reads CASSVGQGFSGELFF. As DNA, the CDR3 is TGTGCCAGCAGCGTAGGGCAGGGCTTTTCCGGGGAGCTGTTTTTT.

V usage is TRBV4-3 and J usage is TRBJ2-1; TRBD1 matches at 10 bases. Germline V gene sequence: CDR1 LGHNA, CDR2 YSLEER. The V segment lost 4 bases and the J segment 7 bases; nucleotides outside the gene matches: 10. CDR3 length equals 16 residues. CDR3 DNA: TGCGCCAGCAGCCCACTGGGACAGGGGTTCGTGAATGAGCAGTTCTTC. This gives the protein CASSPLGQGFVNEQFF.

This clone showed up just a few times. This sequence joins TRBV19 and TRBJ1-5; D unresolved. Germline CDR1 reads LNHDA; CDR2 reads SQIVND (reference sequence). V lost 5 bases and J lost 4, with 6 bases in between. This CDR3 spans 12 amino acids. The CDR3: CASSLRNQPQHF. The CDR3 DNA reads TGTGCCAGTAGTCTAAGGAATCAGCCCCAGCATTTT.

Written as DNA, the CDR3 is TGTGCCAGCAGAAGAACAGGGGAGAACACCGGGGAGCTGTTTTTT. It codes for CASRRTGENTGELFF. The V gene is TRBV14, the J gene TRBJ2-2, with TRBD1 matching 7 bases. Germline lookup yields CDR1 SGHDN and CDR2 FVKESK. V lost 6 bases to trimming and J lost 1 base; unmatched junction nucleotides: 5. The CDR3 has 15 residues.

This clone was observed a single time. V is TRBV5-6 and J is TRBJ2-7, with D hard to call. V shed 0 bases and J shed 1 base, with 11 bases lying between them. CDR3 length equals 15 residues. CDR1 and CDR2 from the germline V gene are SGHDT and YYEEEE. The CDR3 region is CASSLGYTGSYEQYF. The CDR3 nucleotides read TGTGCCAGCAGCTTGGGGTACACCGGATCCTACGAGCAGTACTTC.

The rearrangement joins TRBV7-9 to TRBJ2-7; a possible D gene is TRBD1 (6 bases). V gave up 6 bases and J gave up 2 bases, with 14 bases separating them. The CDR3 is made up of 14 amino acids. Germline values: CDR1 SEHNR, CDR2 FQNEAQ (reference sequence). CDR3 sequence reads: CASRLDSSAYEQYF. For the CDR3, the DNA is TGTGCCAGCAGGTTGGACAGTTCAGCCTACGAGCAGTACTTC.

This chain joins TRBV5-4 and TRBJ1-2; TRBD1 might be the D (5 bases). V was shortened by 6 bases and J by 1 base, with 10 bases between the two germline ends. Per germline, CDR1 SGHNT and CDR2 YYREEE (reference sequence). The CDR3 spans 13 residues. CDR3: CASTSRDNYGYTF. In nucleotides, the CDR3 is TGTGCCAGCACCTCCAGGGATAACTATGGCTACACCTTC.

The chain couples TRBV20-1 to TRBJ2-3; D is unresolved. The length of the CDR3 is 11 residues. Per germline, CDR1 DFQATT and CDR2 SNEGSKA (reference sequence). V gave up 5 bases and J gave up 2 bases, with 5 bases separating them. DNA of the CDR3: TGCAGTGCTCCAGTCACAGATACGCAGTATTTT. This gives the protein CSAPVTDTQYF.

The chain couples TRBV28 to TRBJ2-7; D is possibly TRBD1 or TRBD2 (5 bases each). The CDR3 has 14 amino acids. The V end was cut by 8 bases, the J end by 5 bases, with 19 bases between. The germline CDR1 and CDR2 sequences are MDHEN and SYDVKM. CDR3 bases: TGTGCCAGCCGCCCCCCCTTCCGGGACCACGAGCAGTACTTC. Translated: CASRPPFRDHEQYF.

Comments on this clone: Other DNA sequences of this sample code for an identical CDR3. The chain uses TRBV18 and TRBJ2-3; D is ambiguous. Per germline, CDR1 KGHSH and CDR2 LQKENI. There are 11 residues in the CDR3. V shed 3 bases and J shed 4 bases, with 2 bases lying between them. In DNA, the CDR3 is TGTGCCAGCTCACCCTCAGATACGCAGTATTTT. Its translation: CASSPSDTQYF.

The chain links TRBV19 to TRBJ2-7, with 8 positions matching TRBD1. This CDR3 spans 15 amino acids. V trimming: 5 bases; J trimming: 2 bases; junction bases outside the gene matches: 8. Germline CDR1 is LNHDA and CDR2 is SQIVND (reference sequence). In DNA form, the CDR3 reads TGTGCCAGTAGTCCTACCGGGACAGGTGCCTACGAGCAGTACTTC. As protein: CASSPTGTGAYEQYF.

CDR3 sequence: CASSETSGRASGELFF. As DNA, the CDR3 is TGTGCCAGCAGCGAAACTAGCGGGAGGGCCTCCGGGGAGCTGTTTTTT. The V and J genes are TRBV9 and TRBJ2-2, with 13 bases aligning to TRBD2. J was trimmed by 6 bases and V by 3 bases; bases with no gene match: 5. The germline gives CDR1 SGDLS, CDR2 YYNGEE. CDR3 length: 16 residues. Looking up the rest from reference TRBV9 and TRBJ2-2 gives the full variable domain: DSGVTQTPKHLITATGQRVTLRCSPRSGDLSVYWYQQSLDQGLQFLIQYYNGEERAKGNILERFSAQQFPDLHSELNLSSLELGDSALYFCASSETSGRASGELFFGEGSRLTVL.